These 25 T cell receptor beta chains share one sample of origin, sequenced in a study of T cells after posttransplantation cyclophosphamide. Here immunoSEQ multiplex PCR was the method, and the copy in TCRdb shows in-frame clones only, minus some. The sample has 19,000 or so clones; roughly 98% are singletons. Sequenced sample: naive CD8+ T cells sorted from PBMCs. The receptors were sampled from a middle-aged man in good health, CMV-negative, and a related stem cell transplant donor.

CDR3: CASSGSQRTDTQYF. The CDR3 bases are TGCGCCAGCAGTGGGTCCCAGAGGACAGATACGCAGTATTTT. The chain couples TRBV10-2 to TRBJ2-3; D unclear. Germline CDR1 reads WSHSY; CDR2 reads SAAADI. The ends were cut back, 4 bases at V and 3 bases at J, with 11 bases in the middle. The CDR3 extends over 14 amino acids.

The chain has TRBV19 and TRBJ2-5; 8 bases fit TRBD2. V dropped 3 bases and J dropped 7; count of bases not matched to a gene: 13. Germline V gene data show CDR1 as LNHDA and CDR2 as SQIVND (reference sequence). This CDR3 contains 16 residues. CDR3 DNA sequence: TGTGCCAGTAGTATTAGTATGGAGACTAGCGAGGCGACCCAGTACTTC. Encoded protein: CASSISMETSEATQYF.

The gene calls are TRBV11-2 and TRBJ2-3; TRBD2 agrees at 9 bases. Trimming took 2 bases from V and 2 from J; bases not matched to a gene: 5. The CDR3 spans 16 residues. CDR1 is SGHAT and CDR2 is FQNNGV in the germline V gene. The CDR3, as DNA: TGTGCCAGCAGCTTAATTAGCGGGAGTCACACAGATACGCAGTATTTT. Translated, it gives CASSLISGSHTDTQYF. Filled out from reference TRBV11-2 and TRBJ2-3, the complete variable domain reads EAGVAQSPRYKIIEKRQSVAFWCNPISGHATLYWYQQILGQGPKLLIQFQNNGVVDDSQLPKDRFSAERLKGVDSTLKIQPAKLEDSAVYLCASSLISGSHTDTQYFGPGTRLTVL.

The chain has TRBV5-5 and TRBJ2-5; weak D call: TRBD1 (5 bases). V was clipped by 3 bases and J by 5 bases, with 17 bases between them. The CDR3 covers 15 residues. Germline lookup yields CDR1 SGHKS and CDR2 YYEKEE (reference sequence). The CDR3 DNA sequence: TGTGCCAGCAGCTCTTTCTGGGGCAGCTCGGAGACCCAGTACTTC. Its protein product is CASSSFWGSSETQYF. The full variable domain, its missing parts supplied by reference TRBV5-5 and TRBJ2-5, is DAGVTQSPTHLIKTRGQQVTLRCSPISGHKSVSWYQQVLGQGPQFIFQYYEKEERGRGNFPDRFSARQFPNYSSELNVNALLLGDSALYLCASSSFWGSSETQYFGPGTRLLVL.

The chain employs TRBV27 and TRBJ2-3, with 10 bases that match TRBD1. From germline, CDR1 is MNHEY and CDR2 SMNVEV (reference sequence). The CDR3 consists of 17 residues. V trimming: 7 bases; J trimming: 4 bases; junction bases outside the gene matches: 14. The CDR3 region is CASNPKGGTGVADTQYF. The CDR3 DNA reads as TGTGCCAGCAATCCTAAGGGGGGGACAGGGGTCGCAGATACGCAGTATTTT.

V and J are TRBV28 and TRBJ2-7, with 14 bases fitting TRBD2. The length of the CDR3 is 15 residues. The germline gives CDR1 MDHEN, CDR2 SYDVKM. Losses at the gene ends were 1 base for V and 6 bases for J; bases not matched to a gene: 2. CDR3 protein: CASSLLGLAGVEQYF. The CDR3 coding sequence is TGTGCCAGCAGTTTATTGGGACTAGCGGGAGTCGAGCAGTACTTC.

This clone was detected only once. V is TRBV25-1 and J is TRBJ1-5, with D tentatively TRBD1 (5 bases). The CDR3 spans 14 residues. Germline CDR1 MGHDK, CDR2 SYGVNS. The V gene lost 3 bases and the J gene lost 7 bases, with 13 bases spanning the gap. The CDR3 DNA sequence: TGTGCCAGCAGTGACGCAGGGATTGGGCAGCCCCAGCATTTT. It translates to CASSDAGIGQPQHF.

V is TRBV7-2 and J is TRBJ1-1; weak D call: TRBD1 (5 bases). Germline CDR1 SGHTA, CDR2 FQGNSA. V was clipped by 6 bases and J by 1 base, with 9 bases between them. The CDR3 is made up of 13 amino acids. As DNA, the CDR3 is TGTGCCAGCAGTCCGGGGGGGAACACTGAAGCTTTCTTT. This translates into CASSPGGNTEAFF.

V usage is TRBV28 and J usage is TRBJ1-5, with D possibly matching TRBD1 (6 bases). Trimming removed 7 bases at V and 1 base at J, with 11 bases between. This CDR3 is 14 amino acids long. CDR1 and CDR2 from the germline V gene are MDHEN and SYDVKM. The CDR3 here is CASTPDRSNQPQHF. CDR3 sequence (DNA): TGTGCCAGCACCCCGGACAGAAGCAATCAGCCCCAGCATTTT.

As concerns this clone: The junction differs from germline at one of its ends, possibly a read error. J is TRBJ2-7 and V is TRBV5-6; D tentatively fits TRBD1 or TRBD2 (5 bases each). The CDR3 totals 15 residues. CDR1 and CDR2 from the germline V gene are SGHDT and YYEEEE. The CDR3 sequence is CASRLGETFPNEQYF. CDR3 DNA: TGTGCCAGCAGATTGGGGGAGACATTCCCTAACGAGCAGTACTTC.

The chain combines TRBV7-2 with TRBJ2-1; maybe TRBD2 (5 bases). CDR3 length equals 15 residues. The germline CDR1 and CDR2 sequences are SGHTA and FQGNSA. V lost 3 bases to trimming and J lost 0 bases, with 9 bases between them. CDR3 bases: TGTGCCAGCAGCTTGTCGGGGAGCTCCTACAATGAGCAGTTCTTC. Protein: CASSLSGSSYNEQFF.

The V call is TRBV9, the J call TRBJ2-3, with 9 bases identical to TRBD2. The ends lost 7 bases at V and 6 bases at J; junction bases unmatched: 12. This CDR3 is 15 amino acids long. Germline V gives CDR1 SGDLS, CDR2 YYNGEE. CDR3 sequence: CASAQEREARDTQYF. The CDR3 DNA reads as TGTGCCAGCGCCCAGGAGCGGGAGGCACGGGATACGCAGTATTTT.

This sequence joins TRBV19 and TRBJ1-5; TRBD1 agrees at 7 bases. V lost 5 bases to trimming and J lost 5 bases; unmatched junction nucleotides: 3. This CDR3 comprises 13 residues. CDR1 and CDR2 (germline): LNHDA, SQIVND (reference sequence). This chain's CDR3 is CASSDGTDQPQHF. The CDR3 coding sequence is TGTGCCAGTAGTGATGGGACAGATCAGCCCCAGCATTTT. Complete variable domain (other parts from reference TRBV19 and TRBJ1-5): DGGITQSPKYLFRKEGQNVTLSCEQNLNHDAMYWYRQDPGQGLRLIYYSQIVNDFQKGDIAEGYSVSREKKESFPLTVTSAQKNPTAFYLCASSDGTDQPQHFGDGTRLSIL.

This clone was picked up one time. Germline is not matched at one junction end, which may reflect a read error. This sample includes further DNA sequences coding for the same CDR3. The chain uses TRBV9 and TRBJ2-2; D perhaps matches TRBD2 (5 bases). The CDR3 length is 14 residues. The germline V gene encodes CDR1 SGDLS and CDR2 YYNGEE. Here the CDR3 reads CASSVALAGGELFF. The CDR3 nucleotides are TGTGCTAGCAGCGTAGCTCTCGCGGGCGGGGAGCTGTTTTTT.

The chain is built from TRBV4-1 and TRBJ2-1; 8 positions agree with TRBD1. The CDR3 runs 16 residues. Looked up from germline, CDR1 is MGHRA and CDR2 is YSYEKL. Trimming took 1 base from V and 4 from J; bases not matched to a gene: 6. CDR3 loop: CASSQGRGQFYNEQFF. In DNA, the CDR3 is TGCGCCAGCAGCCAAGGCAGGGGGCAGTTTTACAATGAGCAGTTCTTC.

The J gene is TRBJ2-7, the V gene TRBV5-6; D might be TRBD1 (6 bases). Trimming shortened V by 3 bases and J by 3 bases, and 13 bases separated the two germline ends. The CDR3 has 14 amino acids. The germline gives CDR1 SGHDT, CDR2 YYEEEE. CDR3 protein: CASSWGPGRYEQYF. In DNA form, the CDR3 reads TGTGCCAGCAGCTGGGGGCCAGGGCGCTACGAGCAGTACTTC.

This chain uses TRBV4-3 with TRBJ2-7; 7 bases match TRBD1. The CDR3 loop spans 15 amino acids. Germline CDR1 LGHNA, CDR2 YSLEER. V shed 3 bases and J 3 bases; nucleotides not matched to a gene: 8. CDR3 sequence: CASSQGDSPLYEQYF. Written as DNA, the CDR3 is TGCGCCAGCAGCCAGGGGGACAGCCCTCTCTACGAGCAGTACTTC.

The chain is built from TRBV5-1 and TRBJ1-1, with D maybe TRBD1 (6 bases). Per the germline V gene, CDR1 is SGHRS and CDR2 is YFSETQ. Trimming took 0 bases from V and 4 from J, leaving 13 bases between them. The CDR3 covers 15 residues. CDR3 in DNA: TGCGCCAGCAGCTTGGATCCACTGGGGGCCACTGAAGCTTTCTTT. Translating gives CASSLDPLGATEAFF.

In regard to this clone: The same CDR3 also results from other DNA sequences found in this sample. J is TRBJ1-3 and V is TRBV28, with 9 bases that match TRBD1. The CDR3 loop spans 14 amino acids. Germline V gene lookup returns CDR1 MDHEN and CDR2 SYDVKM. CDR3 bases: TGTGCTACTGATACCGGGACAGGGAGGAACACCATATATTTT. It translates to CATDTGTGRNTIYF.

V gene TRBV6-5 combines with J gene TRBJ2-3, with 9 bases aligning to TRBD1. The junction had 10 bases not matched to a gene; V was cut back by 7 bases and J by 5 bases. Germline values: CDR1 MNHEY, CDR2 SVGAGI. The CDR3 consists of 15 residues. The CDR3 sequence: CASKAPGQGEDTQYF. DNA of the CDR3: TGTGCCAGCAAAGCCCCGGGACAGGGAGAAGATACGCAGTATTTT.

The chain links TRBV7-8 to TRBJ1-1, with D perhaps matching TRBD1 (6 bases). This CDR3 spans 14 amino acids. Germline CDR1 and CDR2: SGHVS and FQNEAQ. V was clipped by 4 bases and J by 10 bases, with 19 bases between them. CDR3 coding DNA: TGTGCCAGCAGCTCCTCCCGAGTTCAGGGGATAGCTTTCTTT. It translates to CASSSSRVQGIAFF.

This sequence joins TRBV2 and TRBJ1-1, with TRBD1 matching 7 bases. Germline trimming cut 5 bases from V and 3 bases from J; bases unmatched to any gene: 3. Germline lookup yields CDR1 SNHLY and CDR2 FYNNEI. The CDR3 has 13 amino acids. In DNA form, the CDR3 reads TGTGCCAGCAGTTCCACAGGGGACACTGAAGCTTTCTTT. This translates into CASSSTGDTEAFF.

The chain has TRBV6-6 and TRBJ2-5; TRBD2 matches at 10 bases. The CDR3 has 14 amino acids. CDR1 is MNHNY and CDR2 is SVGAGI in the germline V gene (reference sequence). Trimming took 7 bases from V and 2 from J; bases not matched to a gene: 4. DNA of the CDR3: TGTGCCAGCACCGTAGCGGGGGGACAAGAGACCCAGTACTTC. Translation gives CASTVAGGQETQYF.

This clone has only a few counts. The V gene is TRBV18, the J gene TRBJ2-7, with 7 bases lining up with TRBD2. Germline lookup yields CDR1 KGHSH and CDR2 LQKENI. This CDR3 contains 14 residues. Trimming at V came to 3 bases and at J to 5 bases, leaving 7 bases not matched to a gene. Written as DNA, the CDR3 is TGTGCCAGCTCACCGAGGCGGGAGAACCACGAGCAGTACTTC. Translated: CASSPRRENHEQYF.

V gene TRBV5-5 combines with J gene TRBJ2-7, with D uncertain. Germline assignment: CDR1 SGHKS and CDR2 YYEKEE (reference sequence). CDR3 length: 12 residues. Trimming stripped 5 bases from V and 0 bases from J, with 6 bases between. Written as DNA, the CDR3 is TGTGCCAGCAGTCTGAGCTCCTACGAGCAGTACTTC. Amino acid sequence: CASSLSSYEQYF. Complete variable domain (other parts from reference TRBV5-5 and TRBJ2-7): DAGVTQSPTHLIKTRGQQVTLRCSPISGHKSVSWYQQVLGQGPQFIFQYYEKEERGRGNFPDRFSARQFPNYSSELNVNALLLGDSALYLCASSLSSYEQYFGPGTRLTVT.